This entry is about one TCR beta chain. Germline lookup yields CDR1 SGHAT and CDR2 FQNNGV. V lost 3 bases and J lost 4, with 13 bases in between. The CDR3 extends over 14 amino acids. These data come from a study of control samples from healthy donors and cancer patients. Profiling relied on immunoSEQ multiplex PCR, and the TCRdb table lists in-frame clones only, not all of them. The sample lists around 80,000 clones, about 90% seen once, with around 5.8% in the top ten. Material for sequencing was blood. The chain carries TRBV11-2 and TRBJ2-7, with D maybe TRBD1 (6 bases). The TCR sequence derives from a man in his fifties or sixties in good health. The CDR3 DNA follows: TGTGCCAGCAGCTTGGGGGCTTCATCATACGAGCAGTACTTC. Its translation: CASSLGASSYEQYF. The full variable domain, completed using reference TRBV11-2 and TRBJ2-7, is EAGVAQSPRYKIIEKRQSVAFWCNPISGHATLYWYQQILGQGPKLLIQFQNNGVVDDSQLPKDRFSAERLKGVDSTLKIQPAKLEDSAVYLCASSLGASSYEQYFGPGTRLTVT.